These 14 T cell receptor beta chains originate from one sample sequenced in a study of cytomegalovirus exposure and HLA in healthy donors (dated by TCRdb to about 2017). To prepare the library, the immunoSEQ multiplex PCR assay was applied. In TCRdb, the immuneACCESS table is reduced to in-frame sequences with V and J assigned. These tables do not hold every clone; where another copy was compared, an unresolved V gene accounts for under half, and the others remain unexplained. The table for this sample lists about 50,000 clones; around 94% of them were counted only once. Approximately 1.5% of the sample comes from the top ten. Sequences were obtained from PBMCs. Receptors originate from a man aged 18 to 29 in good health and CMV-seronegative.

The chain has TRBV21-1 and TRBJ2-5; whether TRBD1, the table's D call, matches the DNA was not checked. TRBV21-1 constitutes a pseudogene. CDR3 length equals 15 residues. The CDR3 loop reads CASSKVCDSQETQYF. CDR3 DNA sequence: TGTGCCAGCAGCAAAGTTTGTGACAGCCAAGAGACCCAGTACTTC.

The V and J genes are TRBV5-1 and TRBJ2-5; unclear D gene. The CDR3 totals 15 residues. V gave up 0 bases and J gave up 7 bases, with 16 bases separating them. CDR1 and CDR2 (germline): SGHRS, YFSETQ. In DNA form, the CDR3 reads TGCGCCAGCAGCTTGGGGTCCGCGGATTCCGGGACCCAGTACTTC. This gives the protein CASSLGSADSGTQYF.

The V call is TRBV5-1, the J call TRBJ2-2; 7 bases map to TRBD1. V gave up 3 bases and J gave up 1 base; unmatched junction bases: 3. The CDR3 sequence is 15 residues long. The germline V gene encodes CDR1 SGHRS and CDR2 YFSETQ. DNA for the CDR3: TGCGCCAGCAGCTGGACAGGACAGAACACCGGGGAGCTGTTTTTT. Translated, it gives CASSWTGQNTGELFF.

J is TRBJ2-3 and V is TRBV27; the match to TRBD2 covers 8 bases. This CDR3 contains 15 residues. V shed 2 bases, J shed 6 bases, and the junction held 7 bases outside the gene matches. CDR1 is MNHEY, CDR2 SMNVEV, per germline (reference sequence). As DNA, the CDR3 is TGTGCCAGCAGTTTACTGAGCGGGAGATCGGATACGCAGTATTTT. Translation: CASSLLSGRSDTQYF.

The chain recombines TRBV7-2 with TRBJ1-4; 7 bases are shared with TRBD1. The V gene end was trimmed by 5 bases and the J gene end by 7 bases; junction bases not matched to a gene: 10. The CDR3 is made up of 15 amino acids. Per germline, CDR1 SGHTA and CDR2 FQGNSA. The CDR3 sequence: CASSPHRDSFEKLFF. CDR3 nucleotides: TGTGCCAGCAGCCCCCACCGGGACAGCTTTGAAAAACTGTTTTTT.

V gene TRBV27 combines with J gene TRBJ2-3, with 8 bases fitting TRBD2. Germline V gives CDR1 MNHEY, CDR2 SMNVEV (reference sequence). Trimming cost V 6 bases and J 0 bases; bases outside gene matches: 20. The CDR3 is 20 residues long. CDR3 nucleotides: TGTGCCAGCAGCTCACCCCCTTGGCGGGAGGTCCCACCAAGCACAGATACGCAGTATTTT. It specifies CASSSPPWREVPPSTDTQYF.

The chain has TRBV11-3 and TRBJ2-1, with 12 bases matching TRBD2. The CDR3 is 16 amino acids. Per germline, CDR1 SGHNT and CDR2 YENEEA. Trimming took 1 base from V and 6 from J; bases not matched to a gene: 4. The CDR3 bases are TGTGCCAGCAGCTTAGGAAGACTAGCGGGAGCCAATGAGCAGTTCTTC. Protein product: CASSLGRLAGANEQFF.

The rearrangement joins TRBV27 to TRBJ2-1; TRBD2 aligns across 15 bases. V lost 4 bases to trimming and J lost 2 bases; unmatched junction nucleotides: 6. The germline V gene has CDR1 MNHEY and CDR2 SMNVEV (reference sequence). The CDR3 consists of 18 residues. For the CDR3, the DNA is TGTGCCAGCAGTTACGGACTAGCGGGAGGGTCCACCTACAATGAGCAGTTCTTC. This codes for CASSYGLAGGSTYNEQFF.

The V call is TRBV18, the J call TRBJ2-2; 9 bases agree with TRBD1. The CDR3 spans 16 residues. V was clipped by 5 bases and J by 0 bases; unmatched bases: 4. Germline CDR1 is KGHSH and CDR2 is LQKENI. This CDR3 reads CASSIQGAPNTGELFF. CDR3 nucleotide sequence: TGTGCCAGCTCAATACAGGGGGCTCCGAACACCGGGGAGCTGTTTTTT.

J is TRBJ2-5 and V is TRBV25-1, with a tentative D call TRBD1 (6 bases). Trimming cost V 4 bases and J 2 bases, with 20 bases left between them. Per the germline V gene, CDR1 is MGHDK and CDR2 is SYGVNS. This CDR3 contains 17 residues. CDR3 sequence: CASSGWMKGHLQETQYF. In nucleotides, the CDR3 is TGTGCCAGCAGTGGTTGGATGAAGGGACACCTTCAAGAGACCCAGTACTTC.

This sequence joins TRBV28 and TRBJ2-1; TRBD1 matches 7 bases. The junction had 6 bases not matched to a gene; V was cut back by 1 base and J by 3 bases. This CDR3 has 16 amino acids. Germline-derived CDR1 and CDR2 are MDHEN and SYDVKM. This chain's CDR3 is CASSLSEGQIYNEQFF. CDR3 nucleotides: TGTGCCAGCAGTTTATCAGAGGGACAGATCTACAATGAGCAGTTCTTC.

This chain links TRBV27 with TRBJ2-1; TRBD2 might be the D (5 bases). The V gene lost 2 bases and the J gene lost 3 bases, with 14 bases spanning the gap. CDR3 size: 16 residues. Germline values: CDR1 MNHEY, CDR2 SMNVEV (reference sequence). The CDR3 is CASSLQKSGIYNEQFF. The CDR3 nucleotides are TGTGCCAGCAGTTTACAAAAAAGCGGAATCTACAATGAGCAGTTCTTC.

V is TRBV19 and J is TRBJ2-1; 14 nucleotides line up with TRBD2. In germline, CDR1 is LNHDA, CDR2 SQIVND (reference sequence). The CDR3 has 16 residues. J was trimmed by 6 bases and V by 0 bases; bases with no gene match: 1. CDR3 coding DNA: TGTGCCAGTAGTATAGATGGGACTAGCGGGAGCAATGAGCAGTTCTTC. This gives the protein CASSIDGTSGSNEQFF.

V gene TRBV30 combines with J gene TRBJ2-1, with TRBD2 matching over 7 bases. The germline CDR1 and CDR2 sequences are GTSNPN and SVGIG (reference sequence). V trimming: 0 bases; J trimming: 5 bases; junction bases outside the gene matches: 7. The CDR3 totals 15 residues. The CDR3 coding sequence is TGTGCCTGGAGTGTATTCTGGCTAGCGGACAATGAGCAGTTCTTC. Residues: CAWSVFWLADNEQFF. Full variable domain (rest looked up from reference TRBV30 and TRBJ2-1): SQTIHQWPATLVQPVGSPLSLECTVEGTSNPNLYWYRQAAGRGLQLLFYSVGIGQISSEVPQNLSASRPQDRQFILSSKKLLLSDSGFYLCAWSVFWLADNEQFFGPGTRLTVL.